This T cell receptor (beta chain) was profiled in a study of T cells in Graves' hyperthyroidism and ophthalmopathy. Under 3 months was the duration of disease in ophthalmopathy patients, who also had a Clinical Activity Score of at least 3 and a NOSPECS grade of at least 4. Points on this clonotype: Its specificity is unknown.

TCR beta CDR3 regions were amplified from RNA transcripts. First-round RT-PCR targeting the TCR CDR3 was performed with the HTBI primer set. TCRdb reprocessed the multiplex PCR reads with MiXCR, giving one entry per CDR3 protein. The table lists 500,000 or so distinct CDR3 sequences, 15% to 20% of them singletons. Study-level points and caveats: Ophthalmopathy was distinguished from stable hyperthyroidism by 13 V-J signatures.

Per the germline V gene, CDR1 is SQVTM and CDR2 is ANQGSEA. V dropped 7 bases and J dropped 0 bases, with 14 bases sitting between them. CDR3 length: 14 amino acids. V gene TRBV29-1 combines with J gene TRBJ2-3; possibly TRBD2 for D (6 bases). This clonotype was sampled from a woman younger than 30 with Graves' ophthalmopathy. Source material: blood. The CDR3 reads CSAPSAGSTDTQYF. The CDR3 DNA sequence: TGCAGCGCCCCATCGGCGGGGAGCACAGATACGCAGTATTTT.